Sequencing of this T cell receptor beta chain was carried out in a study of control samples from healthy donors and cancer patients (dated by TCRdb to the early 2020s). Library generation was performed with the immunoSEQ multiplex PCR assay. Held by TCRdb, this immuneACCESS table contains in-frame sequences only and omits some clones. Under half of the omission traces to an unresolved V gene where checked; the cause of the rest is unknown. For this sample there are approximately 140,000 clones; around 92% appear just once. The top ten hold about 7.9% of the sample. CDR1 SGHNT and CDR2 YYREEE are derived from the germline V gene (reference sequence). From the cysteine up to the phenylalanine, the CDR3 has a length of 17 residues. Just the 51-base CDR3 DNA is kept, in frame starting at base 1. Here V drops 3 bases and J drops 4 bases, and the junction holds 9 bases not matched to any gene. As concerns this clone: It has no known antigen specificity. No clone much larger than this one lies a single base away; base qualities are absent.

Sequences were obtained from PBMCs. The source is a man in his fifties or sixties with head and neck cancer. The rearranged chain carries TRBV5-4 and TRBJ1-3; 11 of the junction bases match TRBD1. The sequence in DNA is TGTGCCAGCAGCTCGACTGGACAGGGGGCGCTCGGAAACACCATATATTTT. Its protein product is CASSSTGQGALGNTIYF. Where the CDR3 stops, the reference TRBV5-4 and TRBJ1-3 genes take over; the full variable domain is ETGVTQSPTHLIKTRGQQVTLRCSSQSGHNTVSWYQQALGQGPQFIFQYYREEENGRGNFPPRFSGLQFPNYSSELNVNALELDDSALYLCASSSTGQGALGNTIYFGEGSWLTVV.